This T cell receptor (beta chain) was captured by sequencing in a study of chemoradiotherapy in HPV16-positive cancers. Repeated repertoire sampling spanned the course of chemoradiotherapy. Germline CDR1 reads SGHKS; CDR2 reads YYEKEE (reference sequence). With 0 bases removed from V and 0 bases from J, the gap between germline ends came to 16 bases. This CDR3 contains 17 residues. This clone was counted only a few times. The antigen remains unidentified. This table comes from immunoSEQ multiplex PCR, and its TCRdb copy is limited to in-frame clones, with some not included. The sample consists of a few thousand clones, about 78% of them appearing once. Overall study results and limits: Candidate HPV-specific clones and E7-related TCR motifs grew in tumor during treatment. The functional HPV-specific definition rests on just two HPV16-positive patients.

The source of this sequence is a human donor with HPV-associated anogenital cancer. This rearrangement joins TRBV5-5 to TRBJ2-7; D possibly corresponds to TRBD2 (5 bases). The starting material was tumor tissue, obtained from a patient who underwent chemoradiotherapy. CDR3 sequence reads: CASSLAPSGIPSYEQYF. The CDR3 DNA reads TGTGCCAGCAGCTTGGCCCCATCGGGGATTCCCTCCTACGAGCAGTACTTC.